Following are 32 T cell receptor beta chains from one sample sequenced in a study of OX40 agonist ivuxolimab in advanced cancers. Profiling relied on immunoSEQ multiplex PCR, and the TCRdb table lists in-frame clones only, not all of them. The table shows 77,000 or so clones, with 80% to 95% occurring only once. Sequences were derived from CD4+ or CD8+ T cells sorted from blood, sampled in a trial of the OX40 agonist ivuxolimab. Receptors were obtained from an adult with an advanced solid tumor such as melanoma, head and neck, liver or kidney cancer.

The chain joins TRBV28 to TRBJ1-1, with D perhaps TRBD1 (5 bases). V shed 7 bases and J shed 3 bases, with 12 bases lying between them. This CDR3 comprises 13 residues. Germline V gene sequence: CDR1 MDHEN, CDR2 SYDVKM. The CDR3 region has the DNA TGTGCCAGCACCCGGGACGCAGACACTGAAGCTTTCTTT. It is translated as CASTRDADTEAFF.

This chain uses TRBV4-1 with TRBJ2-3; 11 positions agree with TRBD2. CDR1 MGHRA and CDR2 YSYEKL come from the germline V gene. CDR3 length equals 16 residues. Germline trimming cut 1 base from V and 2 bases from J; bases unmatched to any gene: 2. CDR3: CASSQGTSGLTDTQYF. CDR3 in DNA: TGCGCCAGCAGCCAAGGGACTAGCGGGCTCACAGATACGCAGTATTTT.

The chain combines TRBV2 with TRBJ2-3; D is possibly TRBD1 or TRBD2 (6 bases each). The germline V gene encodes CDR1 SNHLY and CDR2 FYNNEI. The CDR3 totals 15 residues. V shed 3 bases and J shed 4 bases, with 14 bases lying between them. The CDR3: CASSEQRGPADTQYF. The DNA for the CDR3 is TGTGCCAGCAGTGAGCAACGGGGGCCCGCAGATACGCAGTATTTT.

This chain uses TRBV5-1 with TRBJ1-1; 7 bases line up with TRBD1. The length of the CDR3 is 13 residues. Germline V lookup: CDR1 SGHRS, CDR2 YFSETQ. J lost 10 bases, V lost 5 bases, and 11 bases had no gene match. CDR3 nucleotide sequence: TGCGCCAGCAGTCCGATACAGGGGAATGGAGCTTTCTTT. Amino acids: CASSPIQGNGAFF.

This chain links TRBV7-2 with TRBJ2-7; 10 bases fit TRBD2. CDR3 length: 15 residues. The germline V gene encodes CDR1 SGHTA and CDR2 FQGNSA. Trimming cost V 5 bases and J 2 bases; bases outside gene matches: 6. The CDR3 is CASSPQGLATYEQYF. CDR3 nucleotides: TGTGCCAGCAGCCCCCAGGGACTAGCGACCTACGAGCAGTACTTC.

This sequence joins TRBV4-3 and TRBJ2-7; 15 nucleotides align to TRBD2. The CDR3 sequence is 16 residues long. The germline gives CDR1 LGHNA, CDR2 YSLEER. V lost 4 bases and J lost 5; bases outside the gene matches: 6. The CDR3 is CASSRGLAGGRDEQYF. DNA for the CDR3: TGCGCCAGCAGCCGGGGACTAGCGGGAGGCCGGGACGAGCAGTACTTC.

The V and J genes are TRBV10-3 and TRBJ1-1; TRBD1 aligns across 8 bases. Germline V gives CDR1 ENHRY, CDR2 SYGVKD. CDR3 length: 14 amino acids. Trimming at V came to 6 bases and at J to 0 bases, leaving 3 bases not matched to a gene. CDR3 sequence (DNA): TGTGCCATCAGCCTGACAGGGGTGAACACTGAAGCTTTCTTT. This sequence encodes CAISLTGVNTEAFF.

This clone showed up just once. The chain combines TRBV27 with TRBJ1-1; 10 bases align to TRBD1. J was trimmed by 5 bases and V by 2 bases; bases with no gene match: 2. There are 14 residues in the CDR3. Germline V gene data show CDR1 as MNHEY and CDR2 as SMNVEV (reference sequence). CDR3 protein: CASSLDRGRTEAFF. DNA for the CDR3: TGTGCCAGCAGTTTAGACAGGGGGCGAACTGAAGCTTTCTTT.

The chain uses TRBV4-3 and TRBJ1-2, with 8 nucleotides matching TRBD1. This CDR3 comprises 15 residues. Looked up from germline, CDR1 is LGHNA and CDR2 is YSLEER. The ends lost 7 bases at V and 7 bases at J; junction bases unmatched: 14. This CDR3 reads CASTYQGAGGSGYTF. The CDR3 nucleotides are TGCGCCAGCACCTACCAAGGGGCAGGGGGCTCTGGCTACACCTTC.

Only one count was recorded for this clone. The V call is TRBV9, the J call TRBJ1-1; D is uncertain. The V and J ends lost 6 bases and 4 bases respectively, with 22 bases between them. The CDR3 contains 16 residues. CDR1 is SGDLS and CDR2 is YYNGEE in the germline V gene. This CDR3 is CASTPLHPVATTEAFF. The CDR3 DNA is TGTGCCAGCACGCCGCTCCACCCGGTGGCGACCACTGAAGCTTTCTTT.

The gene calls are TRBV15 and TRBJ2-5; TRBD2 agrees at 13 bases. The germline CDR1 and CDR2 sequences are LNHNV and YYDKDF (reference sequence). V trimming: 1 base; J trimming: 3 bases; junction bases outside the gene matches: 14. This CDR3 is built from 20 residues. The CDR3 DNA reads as TGTGCCACCAGCAGAGCTACCCCGGGACTAGCGGGATATGGCGAAGAGACCCAGTACTTC. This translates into CATSRATPGLAGYGEETQYF. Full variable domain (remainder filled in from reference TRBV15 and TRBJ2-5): DAMVIQNPRYQVTQFGKPVTLSCSQTLNHNVMYWYQQKSSQAPKLLFHYYDKDFNNEADTPDNFQSRRPNTSFCFLDIRSPGLGDTAMYLCATSRATPGLAGYGEETQYFGPGTRLLVL.

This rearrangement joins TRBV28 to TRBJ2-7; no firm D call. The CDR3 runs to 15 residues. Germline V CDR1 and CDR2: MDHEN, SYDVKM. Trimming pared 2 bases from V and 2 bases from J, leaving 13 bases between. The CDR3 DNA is TGTGCCAGCAGTTTAGTGCAGCCGCTGACCTACGAGCAGTACTTC. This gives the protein CASSLVQPLTYEQYF. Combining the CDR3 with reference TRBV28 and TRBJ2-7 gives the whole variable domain DVKVTQSSRYLVKRTGEKVFLECVQDMDHENMFWYRQDPGLGLRLIYFSYDVKMKEKGDIPEGYSVSREKKERFSLILESASTNQTSMYLCASSLVQPLTYEQYFGPGTRLTVT.

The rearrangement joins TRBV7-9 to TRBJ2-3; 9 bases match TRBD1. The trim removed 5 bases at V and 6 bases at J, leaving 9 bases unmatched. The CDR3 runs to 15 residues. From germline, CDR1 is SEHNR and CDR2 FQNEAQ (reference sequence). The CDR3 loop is CASSNWDRVGDTQYF. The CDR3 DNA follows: TGTGCCAGCAGCAACTGGGACAGGGTCGGTGATACGCAGTATTTT. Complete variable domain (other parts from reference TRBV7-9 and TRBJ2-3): DTGVSQNPRHKITKRGQNVTFRCDPISEHNRLYWYRQTLGQGPEFLTYFQNEAQLEKSRLLSDRFSAERPKGSFSTLEIQRTEQGDSAMYLCASSNWDRVGDTQYFGPGTRLTVL.

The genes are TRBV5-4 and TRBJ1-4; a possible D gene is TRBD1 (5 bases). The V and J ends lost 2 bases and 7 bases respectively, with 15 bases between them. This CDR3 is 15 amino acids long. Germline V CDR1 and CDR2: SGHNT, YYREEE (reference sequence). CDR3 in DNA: TGTGCCAGCAGCTTCCAGGGTGGGGTTGGTGAAAAACTGTTTTTT. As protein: CASSFQGGVGEKLFF.

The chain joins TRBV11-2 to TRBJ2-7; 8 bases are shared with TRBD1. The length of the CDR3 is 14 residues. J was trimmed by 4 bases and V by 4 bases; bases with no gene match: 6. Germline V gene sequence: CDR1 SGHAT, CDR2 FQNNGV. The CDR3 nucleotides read TGTGCCAGCAGCTCGACAGGGGCTACGTACGAGCAGTACTTC. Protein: CASSSTGATYEQYF.

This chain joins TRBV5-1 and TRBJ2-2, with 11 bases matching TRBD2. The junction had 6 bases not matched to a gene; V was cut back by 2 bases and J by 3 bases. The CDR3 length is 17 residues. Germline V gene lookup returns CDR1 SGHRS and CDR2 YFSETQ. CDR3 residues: CASSLLAGVVDTGELFF. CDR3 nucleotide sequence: TGCGCCAGCAGCTTACTAGCGGGAGTGGTAGACACCGGGGAGCTGTTTTTT.

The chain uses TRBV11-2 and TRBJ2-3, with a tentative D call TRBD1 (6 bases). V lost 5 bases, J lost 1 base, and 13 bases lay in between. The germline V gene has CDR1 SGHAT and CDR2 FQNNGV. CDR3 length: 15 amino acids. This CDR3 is CASSPGALRTDTQYF. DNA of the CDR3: TGTGCCAGCAGCCCAGGGGCACTCCGCACAGATACGCAGTATTTT.

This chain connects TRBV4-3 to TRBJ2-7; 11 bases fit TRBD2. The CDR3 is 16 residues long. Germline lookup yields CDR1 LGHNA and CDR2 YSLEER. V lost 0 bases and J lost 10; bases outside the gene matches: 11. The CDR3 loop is CASSQDWLAGGQGQYF. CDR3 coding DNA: TGCGCCAGCAGCCAAGACTGGTTAGCGGGGGGGCAGGGACAGTACTTC.

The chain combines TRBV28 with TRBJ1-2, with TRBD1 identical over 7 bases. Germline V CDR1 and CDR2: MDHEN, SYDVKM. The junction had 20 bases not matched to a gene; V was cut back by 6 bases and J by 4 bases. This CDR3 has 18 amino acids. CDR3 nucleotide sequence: TGTGCCAGCAGGTCGGTAAGGGACAGCGCACTTCGAACCTATGGCTACACCTTC. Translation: CASRSVRDSALRTYGYTF.

For the CDR3, the DNA is TGTGCCAGCAGCTTAGGTTTAGGGTCGTCCTACGAGCAGTACTTC. It yields the protein CASSLGLGSSYEQYF. This chain uses TRBV7-8 with TRBJ2-7; D uncertain. Germline assignment: CDR1 SGHVS and CDR2 FQNEAQ. CDR3 length: 15 amino acids. V was trimmed by 1 base and J by 1 base, leaving 11 bases between them.

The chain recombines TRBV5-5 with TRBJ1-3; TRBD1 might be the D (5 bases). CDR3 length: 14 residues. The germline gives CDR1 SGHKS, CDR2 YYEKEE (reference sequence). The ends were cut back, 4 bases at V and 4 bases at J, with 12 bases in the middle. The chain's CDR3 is CASSIQGGGNTIYF. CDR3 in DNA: TGTGCCAGCAGCATCCAGGGTGGGGGAAACACCATATATTTT.

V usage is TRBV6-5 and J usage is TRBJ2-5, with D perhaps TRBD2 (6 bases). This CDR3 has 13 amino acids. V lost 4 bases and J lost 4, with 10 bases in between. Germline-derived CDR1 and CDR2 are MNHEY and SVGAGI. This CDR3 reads CASSFGTGETQYF. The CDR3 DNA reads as TGTGCCAGCAGTTTCGGGACTGGAGAGACCCAGTACTTC.

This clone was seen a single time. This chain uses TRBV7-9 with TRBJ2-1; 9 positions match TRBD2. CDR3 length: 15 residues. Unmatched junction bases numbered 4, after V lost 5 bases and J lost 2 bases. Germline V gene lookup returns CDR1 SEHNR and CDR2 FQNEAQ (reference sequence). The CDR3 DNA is TGTGCCAGCAGCCCCACTAGCGGGCCCTACAATGAGCAGTTCTTC. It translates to CASSPTSGPYNEQFF.

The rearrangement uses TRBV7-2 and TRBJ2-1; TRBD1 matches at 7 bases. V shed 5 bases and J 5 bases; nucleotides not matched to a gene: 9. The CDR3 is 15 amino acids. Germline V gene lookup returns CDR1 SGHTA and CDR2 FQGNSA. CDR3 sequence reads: CASSIDRALDNEQFF. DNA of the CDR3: TGTGCCAGCAGCATTGACAGGGCTCTCGACAATGAGCAGTTCTTC.

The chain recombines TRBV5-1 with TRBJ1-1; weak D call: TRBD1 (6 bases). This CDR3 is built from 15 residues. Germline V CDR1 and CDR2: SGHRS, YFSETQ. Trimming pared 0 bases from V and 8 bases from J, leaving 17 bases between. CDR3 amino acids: CASSLVFGGLVEAFF. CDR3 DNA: TGCGCCAGCAGCTTGGTTTTTGGGGGGCTGGTGGAAGCTTTCTTT. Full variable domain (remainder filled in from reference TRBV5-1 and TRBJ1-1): KAGVTQTPRYLIKTRGQQVTLSCSPISGHRSVSWYQQTPGQGLQFLFEYFSETQRNKGNFPGRFSGRQFSNSRSEMNVSTLELGDSALYLCASSLVFGGLVEAFFGQGTRLTVV.

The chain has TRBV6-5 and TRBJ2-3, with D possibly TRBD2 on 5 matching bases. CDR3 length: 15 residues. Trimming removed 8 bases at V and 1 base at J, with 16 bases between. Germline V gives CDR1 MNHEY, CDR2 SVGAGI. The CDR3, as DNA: TGTGCCAGCGGAGACCGGGGTGGTGGCACAGATACGCAGTATTTT. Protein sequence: CASGDRGGGTDTQYF.

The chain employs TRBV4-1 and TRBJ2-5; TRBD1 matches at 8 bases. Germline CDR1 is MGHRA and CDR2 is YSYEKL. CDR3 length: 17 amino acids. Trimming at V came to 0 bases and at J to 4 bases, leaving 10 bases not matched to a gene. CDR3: CASSQDAAGGLGETQYF. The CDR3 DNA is TGCGCCAGCAGCCAAGATGCGGCAGGGGGCTTGGGAGAGACCCAGTACTTC.

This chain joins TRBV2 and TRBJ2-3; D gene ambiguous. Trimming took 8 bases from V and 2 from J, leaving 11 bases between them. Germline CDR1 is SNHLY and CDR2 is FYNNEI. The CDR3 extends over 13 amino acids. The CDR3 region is CASVRTSTDTQYF. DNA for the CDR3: TGTGCCAGCGTCCGGACGTCCACAGATACGCAGTATTTT.

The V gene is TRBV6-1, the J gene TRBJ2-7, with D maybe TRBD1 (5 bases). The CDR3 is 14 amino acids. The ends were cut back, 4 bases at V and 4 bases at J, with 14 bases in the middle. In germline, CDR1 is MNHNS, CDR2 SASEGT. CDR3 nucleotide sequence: TGTGCCAGCAGTGGACATAAAGGGGCTTACGAGCAGTACTTC. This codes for CASSGHKGAYEQYF.

CDR3 coding DNA: TGTGCCAGTAGTCTACAGTTAGAAGAGACCCAGTACTTC. Amino acids: CASSLQLEETQYF. The V call is TRBV19, the J call TRBJ2-5, with unresolved D. CDR1 and CDR2 (germline): LNHDA, SQIVND (reference sequence). With 5 bases removed from V and 3 bases from J, the gap between germline ends came to 10 bases. The CDR3 is 13 amino acids.

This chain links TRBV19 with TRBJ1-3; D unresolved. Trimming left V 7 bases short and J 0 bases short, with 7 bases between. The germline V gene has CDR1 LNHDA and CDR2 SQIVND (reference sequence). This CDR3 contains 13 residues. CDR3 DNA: TGTGCCAGTACCGTACTCTCTGGAAACACCATATATTTT. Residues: CASTVLSGNTIYF.

In DNA form, the CDR3 reads TGTGCCAGCAGATCAGATCGTGGCAGACAAGAGACCCAGTACTTC. It encodes CASRSDRGRQETQYF. V and J are TRBV5-8 and TRBJ2-5; D is undetermined. The CDR3 covers 15 residues. The V gene lost 5 bases and the J gene lost 2 bases, with 16 bases spanning the gap. Germline lookup yields CDR1 SGHTS and CDR2 YDEGEE. The full variable domain, in which reference TRBV5-8 and TRBJ2-5 provide the parts outside the CDR3, is EAGVTQSPTHLIKTRGQQATLRCSPISGHTSVYWYQQALGLGLQFLLWYDEGEERNRGNFPPRFSGRQFPNYSSELNVNALELEDSALYLCASRSDRGRQETQYFGPGTRLLVL.